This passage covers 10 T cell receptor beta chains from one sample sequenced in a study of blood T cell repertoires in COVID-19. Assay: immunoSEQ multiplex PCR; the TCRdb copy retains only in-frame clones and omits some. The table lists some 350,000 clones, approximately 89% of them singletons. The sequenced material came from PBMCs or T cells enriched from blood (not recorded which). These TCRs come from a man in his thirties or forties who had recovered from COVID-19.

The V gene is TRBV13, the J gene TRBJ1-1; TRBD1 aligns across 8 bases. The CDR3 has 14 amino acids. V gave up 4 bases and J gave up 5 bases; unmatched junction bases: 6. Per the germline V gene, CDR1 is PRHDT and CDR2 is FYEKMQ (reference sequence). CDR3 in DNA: TGTGCCAGCAGCTCCCGGACAGGGTTAACTGAAGCTTTCTTT. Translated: CASSSRTGLTEAFF.

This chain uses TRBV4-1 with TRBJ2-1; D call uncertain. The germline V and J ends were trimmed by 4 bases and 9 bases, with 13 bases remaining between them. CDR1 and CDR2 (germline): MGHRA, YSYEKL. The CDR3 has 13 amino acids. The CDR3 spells CASSPTPIREQFF. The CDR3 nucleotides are TGCGCCAGCAGCCCTACCCCGATACGTGAGCAGTTCTTC.

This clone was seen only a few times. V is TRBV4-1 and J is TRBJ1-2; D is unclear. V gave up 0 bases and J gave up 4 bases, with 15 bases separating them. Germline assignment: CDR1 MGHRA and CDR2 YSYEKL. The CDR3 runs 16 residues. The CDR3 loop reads CASSQDRVVFGYGYTF. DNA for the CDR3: TGCGCCAGCAGCCAAGATCGGGTGGTGTTCGGCTATGGCTACACCTTC.

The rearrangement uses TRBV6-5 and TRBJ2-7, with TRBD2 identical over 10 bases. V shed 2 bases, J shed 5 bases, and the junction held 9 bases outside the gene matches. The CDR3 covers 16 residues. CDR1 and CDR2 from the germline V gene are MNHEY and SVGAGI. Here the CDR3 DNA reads TGTGCCAGCAGTTACAGGACTAGCGGATTTCGGGACGAGCAGTACTTC. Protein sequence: CASSYRTSGFRDEQYF.

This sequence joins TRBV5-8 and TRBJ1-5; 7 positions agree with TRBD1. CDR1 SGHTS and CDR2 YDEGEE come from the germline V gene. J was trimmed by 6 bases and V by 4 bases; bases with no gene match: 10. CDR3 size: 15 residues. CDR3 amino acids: CASSPGQYSRQPQHF. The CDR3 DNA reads TGTGCCAGCAGCCCGGGACAGTATTCACGTCAGCCCCAGCATTTT.

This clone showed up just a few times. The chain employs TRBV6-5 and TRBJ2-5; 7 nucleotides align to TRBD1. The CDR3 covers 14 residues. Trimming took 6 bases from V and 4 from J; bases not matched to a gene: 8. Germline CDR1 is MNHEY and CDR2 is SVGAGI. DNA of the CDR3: TGTGCCAGCAGCCTATACAGGGGACGAGAGACCCAGTACTTC. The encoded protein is CASSLYRGRETQYF.

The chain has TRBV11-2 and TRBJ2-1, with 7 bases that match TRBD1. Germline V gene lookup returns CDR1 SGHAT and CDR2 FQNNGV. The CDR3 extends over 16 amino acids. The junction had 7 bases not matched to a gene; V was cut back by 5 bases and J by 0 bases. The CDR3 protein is CASSPPTGSSYNEQFF. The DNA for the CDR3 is TGTGCCAGCAGCCCACCGACAGGGAGCTCCTACAATGAGCAGTTCTTC.

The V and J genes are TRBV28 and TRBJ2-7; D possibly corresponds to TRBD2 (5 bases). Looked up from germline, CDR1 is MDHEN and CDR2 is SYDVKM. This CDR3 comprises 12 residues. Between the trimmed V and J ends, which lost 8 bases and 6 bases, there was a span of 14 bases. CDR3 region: CASSRDKGEQYF. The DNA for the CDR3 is TGTGCCAGCTCCCGGGATAAGGGCGAGCAGTACTTC.

The CDR3 region is CASRRRDRAPTGELFF. CDR3 DNA sequence: TGTGCCAGCAGGCGCCGGGACAGAGCTCCCACCGGGGAGCTGTTTTTT. The chain couples TRBV3-1 (or the pseudogene TRBV3-2) to TRBJ2-2; 7 positions agree with TRBD1. CDR1 is LGHDT and CDR2 is YNNKEL in the germline V gene (reference sequence). The trim removed 6 bases at V and 4 bases at J, leaving 11 bases unmatched. The CDR3 is 16 amino acids.

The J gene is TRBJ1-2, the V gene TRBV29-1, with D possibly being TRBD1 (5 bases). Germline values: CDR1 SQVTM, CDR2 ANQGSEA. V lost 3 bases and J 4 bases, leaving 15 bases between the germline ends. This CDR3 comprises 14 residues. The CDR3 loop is CSVEGLVSPYGYTF. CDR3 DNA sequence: TGCAGCGTTGAGGGACTTGTGAGCCCCTATGGCTACACCTTC.